The clone carrying this T cell receptor beta chain was observed many times. Its cognate antigen is unknown. These data are taken from a study of neurological immune-mediated disorders. Study findings and constraints: Across subjects, expanded clones had no CDR3 amino acid sequences in common, pointing to private repertoires in all groups.

The CDR3 runs to 15 residues. Synthesis of cDNA used 5'RACE (with 10-nucleotide random UMIs). Over 170 million TCR-beta sequences from 15-18 subjects came out of each sequencing run. TCRdb ran MiXCR on the 5' RACE reads and lists one entry per CDR3 protein. The sample contains roughly 50,000 distinct CDR3 sequences, 10% to 15% of which appear only once. Time point reported: longitudinal time-point 3. Source material was 2 million unsorted PBMCs, stored at -80 °C in RNAlater. The chain joins TRBV21-1 to TRBJ1-5; the table's D call TRBD1 went unverified against the DNA. TRBV21-1 is annotated as a pseudogene. The sequence derives from a male donor with HTLV-1-associated myelopathy (HAM/TSP). The sequencing input was PBMCs. DNA for the CDR3: TGTGCCAGCAGCACCCGACAGGGGAGGGGTCAGCCCCAGCATTTT. Residues: CASSTRQGRGQPQHF.